This paragraph covers one T cell receptor (beta chain) sequence. CDR1 is SGHTA, CDR2 FQGNSA, per germline. There are 14 residues in the CDR3. V was clipped by 4 bases and J by 0 bases; unmatched bases: 0. The record originates from a study of blood T cell repertoires in COVID-19. Study overall: From the United States, Italy and Spain came samples of acute and convalescent COVID-19. T cells, B-cell-depleted T cells, or PBMCs supplied cDNA or gDNA.

Original data processing: Estimates of nucleated cell counts were drawn from the amplification of reference gene primers. Here immunoSEQ multiplex PCR was the method, and the copy in TCRdb shows in-frame clones only, minus some. D and trimming were read from the DNA, whereas the V and J calls and clone size are those reported in that table. This table holds fewer than 200,000 clones, about nine tenths found once. The source is a man between 60 and 70 years old with acute or convalescent COVID-19. Sequencing was performed on peripheral blood. V gene TRBV7-2 combines with J gene TRBJ2-1; 7 positions agree with TRBD1. The CDR3 bases are TGTGCCAGCAGCTGGGACAGCTCCTACAATGAGCAGTTCTTC. This encodes CASSWDSSYNEQFF.